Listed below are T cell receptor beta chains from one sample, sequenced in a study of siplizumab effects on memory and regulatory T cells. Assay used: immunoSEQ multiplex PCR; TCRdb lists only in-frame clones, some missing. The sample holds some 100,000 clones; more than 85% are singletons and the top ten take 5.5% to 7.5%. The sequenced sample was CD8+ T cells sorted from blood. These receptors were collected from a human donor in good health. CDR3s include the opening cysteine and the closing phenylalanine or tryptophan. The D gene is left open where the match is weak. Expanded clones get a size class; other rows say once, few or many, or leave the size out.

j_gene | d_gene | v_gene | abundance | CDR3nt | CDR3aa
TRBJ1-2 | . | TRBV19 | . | TGTGCCAGTGGAAGAGGAGCAGAACTTAACTATGGCTACACCTTC | CASGRGAELNYGYTF
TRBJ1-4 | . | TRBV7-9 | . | TGTGCCAGCAGCTCCGGACAGAACTTGGCTAATGAAAAACTGTTTTTT | CASSSGQNLANEKLFF
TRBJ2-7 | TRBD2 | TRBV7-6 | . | TGTGCCAGCAGCCGCGGGACTAGCCCGTACGAGCAGTACTTC | CASSRGTSPYEQYF
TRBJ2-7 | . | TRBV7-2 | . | TGTGCCAGCAGTTCGGGAGTCGGGTCAGGCGAGCAGTACTTC | CASSSGVGSGEQYF
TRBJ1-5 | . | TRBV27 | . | TGTGCCAGCAGTTTATCCTCAGGGTCGAGCAATCAGCCCCAGCATTTT | CASSLSSGSSNQPQHF
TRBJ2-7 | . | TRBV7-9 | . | TGTGCCAGCAGTCTAGCGTTATCCTACGAGCAGTACTTC | CASSLALSYEQYF
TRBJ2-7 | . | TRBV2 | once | TGTGCCAGCAGTGGAAGAAGCTACGAGCAGTACTTC | CASSGRSYEQYF
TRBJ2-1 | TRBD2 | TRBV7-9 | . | TGTGCCAGCAGCCCCGATAGCGGGGGCCACTACAATGAGCAGTTCTTC | CASSPDSGGHYNEQFF
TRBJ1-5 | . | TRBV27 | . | TGTGCCAGCAGTTCCGACAGGTTTAGCAATCAGCCCCAGCATTTT | CASSSDRFSNQPQHF
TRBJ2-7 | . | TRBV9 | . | TGTGCCAGCAGCGCCGAACCTCAGGGATATTTCGAGCAGTACTTC | CASSAEPQGYFEQYF
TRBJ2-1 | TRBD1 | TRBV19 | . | TGTGCCAGTAGTATAAATAGCGGACAGGGGTATAGCAATGAGCAGTTCTTC | CASSINSGQGYSNEQFF
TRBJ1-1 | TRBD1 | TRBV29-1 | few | TGCAGCGTGACAGGGGCGGAGAACACTGAAGCTTTCTTT | CSVTGAENTEAFF
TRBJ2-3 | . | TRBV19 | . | TGTGCCAGTAGTATTTGGGCCGTGGATACGCAGTATTTT | CASSIWAVDTQYF
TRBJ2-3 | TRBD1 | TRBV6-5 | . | TGTGCCAGCAGCCGGACAGGGGGCTTTACAGATACGCAGTATTTT | CASSRTGGFTDTQYF
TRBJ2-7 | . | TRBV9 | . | TGTGCCAGCAGCCCTCCTTTCGGACCTACTTCCGTCGAGCAGTACTTC | CASSPPFGPTSVEQYF
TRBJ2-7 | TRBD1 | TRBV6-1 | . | TGTGCCAGCAGCTTGAGACAGGGGAGCTCCTACGAGCAGTACTTC | CASSLRQGSSYEQYF
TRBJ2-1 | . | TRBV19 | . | TGTGCCAGTAGTATCATAGAGGGACCCTACAATGAGCAGTTCTTC | CASSIIEGPYNEQFF
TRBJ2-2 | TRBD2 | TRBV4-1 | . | TGCGCCAGCAGCCAATCTGGGGTAGCGGGGAACACCGGGGAGCTGTTTTTT | CASSQSGVAGNTGELFF
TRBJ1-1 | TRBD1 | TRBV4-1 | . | TGCGCCAGCAGCCAAGAGGGGAGGGGGCCCACTGAAGCTTTCTTT | CASSQEGRGPTEAFF
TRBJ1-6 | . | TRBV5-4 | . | TGTGCCAGCAGCTCAAGCGGAAGTTATAATTCACCCCTCCACTTT | CASSSSGSYNSPLHF
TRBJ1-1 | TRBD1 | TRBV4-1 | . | TGCGCCAGCAGCCTGGGACAGGACGGGGAAGCTTTCTTT | CASSLGQDGEAFF
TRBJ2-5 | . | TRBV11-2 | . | TGTGCCAGCAGTCCCCCTAAGTCCTCGGAGACCCAGTACTTC | CASSPPKSSETQYF
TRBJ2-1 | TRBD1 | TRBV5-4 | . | TGTGCCAGCAGCTCTACGGACAGGGGGAACAATGAGCAGTTCTTC | CASSSTDRGNNEQFF
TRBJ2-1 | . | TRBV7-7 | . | TGTGCTAGCAGCCTAGGATTTCCGAGCTCCTACAATGAGCAGTTCTTC | CASSLGFPSSYNEQFF
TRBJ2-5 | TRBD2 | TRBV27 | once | TGTGCCAGCACTAGACTAGCGGGATCAGAGACCCAGTACTTC | CASTRLAGSETQYF
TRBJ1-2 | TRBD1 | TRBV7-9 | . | TGTGCCAGCAGCTCGGACAGGATCTATGGCTACACCTTC | CASSSDRIYGYTF
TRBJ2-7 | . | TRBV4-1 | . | TGCGCCAGCAGCCAAGATCAGGCTTGGGAGCAGTACTTC | CASSQDQAWEQYF